A single sample is the source of the 19 T cell receptor beta chains below, sequenced in a study of T cell responses to AZD1222 COVID-19 vaccine. The data were produced by immunoSEQ multiplex PCR, yet TCRdb's version contains in-frame clones alone and is incomplete. The sample comprises 75,000 to 100,000 clones, nearly 90% of which are singletons, and 8.4% rests with the top ten. Material: peripheral blood, obtained on day 0 of AZD1222 vaccination. The receptors come from an adult in good health.

The gene calls are TRBV7-8 and TRBJ2-1; D possibly corresponds to TRBD2 (6 bases). This CDR3 is 15 amino acids long. V shed 3 bases and J shed 4 bases, with 13 bases lying between them. Germline values: CDR1 SGHVS, CDR2 FQNEAQ. CDR3 in amino acids: CASSFVRGQYNEQFF. CDR3 bases: TGTGCCAGCAGCTTTGTGCGGGGCCAATACAATGAGCAGTTCTTC.

The V call is TRBV3-1 (or the pseudogene TRBV3-2), the J call TRBJ2-4; 12 bases map to TRBD2. This CDR3 has 17 residues. Germline V lookup: CDR1 LGHDT, CDR2 YNNKEL (reference sequence). The V and J ends lost 4 bases and 1 base, in that order; junction bases with no gene match: 5. The CDR3 spells CASSPGLAGNAKNIQYF. The CDR3 DNA reads TGTGCCAGCAGCCCAGGACTAGCGGGGAACGCCAAAAACATTCAGTACTTC.

The gene calls are TRBV6-5 and TRBJ1-6, with TRBD1 matching over 10 bases. The CDR3 totals 15 residues. Trimming removed 5 bases from V and 8 bases from J; junction bases left unmatched: 6. Germline assignment: CDR1 MNHEY and CDR2 SVGAGI. The CDR3 bases are TGTGCCAGCAGTAAGACAGGGGGCGCGGATTCACCCCTCCACTTT. Translation: CASSKTGGADSPLHF.

The genes are TRBV7-9 and TRBJ2-7; possible D gene TRBD2, 7 bases. The CDR3 spans 15 residues. Trimming removed 5 bases from V and 2 bases from J, with 16 bases in between. Germline loops: CDR1 SEHNR, CDR2 FQNEAQ (reference sequence). The CDR3 bases are TGTGCCAGCAGCGACCGCGGGGGCGATACCTACGAGCAGTACTTC. Translation: CASSDRGGDTYEQYF.

The V gene is TRBV27, the J gene TRBJ1-1; a possible D gene is TRBD1 (5 bases). The CDR3 spans 16 residues. Germline values: CDR1 MNHEY, CDR2 SMNVEV (reference sequence). Trimming left V 1 base short and J 4 bases short, with 16 bases between. CDR3 loop: CASSLFRLGGGTEAFF. The CDR3 DNA sequence: TGTGCCAGCAGTTTATTCCGTCTCGGGGGAGGCACTGAAGCTTTCTTT.

The CDR3, as DNA: TGTGCCAGCAGCTTCCGAAGGAAGTACTTC. Translating it yields CASSFRRKYF. This chain connects TRBV5-4 to TRBJ2-7; D remains unclear. V dropped 2 bases and J dropped 11 bases, with 8 bases sitting between them. The CDR3 is 10 amino acids. Per germline, CDR1 SGHNT and CDR2 YYREEE (reference sequence).

The chain links TRBV5-1 to TRBJ1-3; 9 bases align to TRBD1. This CDR3 region has 18 residues. With V trimmed by 4 bases and J by 2 bases, 13 bases remained unmatched. In germline, CDR1 is SGHRS, CDR2 YFSETQ. CDR3 sequence: CASSLWGSTGGTGNTIYF. The CDR3 nucleotides are TGCGCCAGCAGCCTATGGGGTTCGACAGGGGGAACTGGAAACACCATATATTTT.

This chain connects TRBV14 to TRBJ2-2; D gene uncertain. The CDR3 is 12 residues long. The V gene's germline CDR1 is SGHDN and CDR2 FVKESK. V was cut by 0 bases and J by 6 bases, with 2 bases left in between. The CDR3 DNA sequence: TGTGCCAGCAGCCAAGACGCCGGGGAGCTGTTTTTT. Translating gives CASSQDAGELFF.

V is TRBV6-1 and J is TRBJ1-2, with D uncertain. CDR1 and CDR2 (germline): MNHNS, SASEGT. This CDR3 contains 18 residues. Between the trimmed V and J ends, which lost 1 base and 0 bases, there was a span of 18 bases. The CDR3 region is CASSEGSLAILANYGYTF. The CDR3, as DNA: TGTGCCAGCAGTGAAGGGTCCTTGGCGATATTAGCTAACTATGGCTACACCTTC.

This rearrangement joins TRBV2 to TRBJ2-3, with 10 bases fitting TRBD2. Per the germline V gene, CDR1 is SNHLY and CDR2 is FYNNEI. The CDR3 extends over 18 amino acids. V was pared by 4 bases and J by 0 bases, with 10 bases of the junction left unmatched. The CDR3 bases are TGTGCCAGCAGTGCTGTAGCGGGGGGACCCACTAGCACAGATACGCAGTATTTT. It translates to CASSAVAGGPTSTDTQYF.

The chain uses TRBV18 and TRBJ1-4; TRBD1 might be the D (5 bases). This CDR3 region has 13 residues. The germline V gene has CDR1 KGHSH and CDR2 LQKENI. Trimming stripped 1 base from V and 7 bases from J, with 7 bases between. The CDR3 loop reads CASSPLDSEKLFF. The CDR3, as DNA: TGTGCCAGCTCACCACTCGACAGTGAAAAACTGTTTTTT.

V usage is TRBV6-6 and J usage is TRBJ1-6; 10 nucleotides align to TRBD1. The germline V gene has CDR1 MNHNY and CDR2 SVGAGI (reference sequence). With 5 bases clipped from V and 13 bases from J, the junction kept 8 bases outside the gene matches. The CDR3 is made up of 14 amino acids. CDR3 bases: TGTGCCAGCAGTCAACCGGGACAGGGGCTCCCCCTCCACTTT. The encoded protein is CASSQPGQGLPLHF.

This clone is a singleton in its sample. The chain carries TRBV27 and TRBJ2-5, with 7 bases identical to TRBD1. The CDR3 covers 14 residues. The J segment lost 3 bases and the V segment lost 3 bases, leaving 4 bases of the junction unmatched. Germline V CDR1 and CDR2: MNHEY, SMNVEV (reference sequence). CDR3 loop: CASSFRDRKETQYF. Here the CDR3 DNA reads TGTGCCAGCAGTTTTAGGGACAGAAAAGAGACCCAGTACTTC.

This rearrangement joins TRBV3-1 (or the pseudogene TRBV3-2) to TRBJ1-4; 7 bases are shared with TRBD1. The length of the CDR3 is 14 residues. V lost 4 bases, J lost 6 bases, and 5 bases stayed unmatched. Germline V CDR1 and CDR2: LGHDT, YNNKEL (reference sequence). The CDR3 here is CASSPGQNDEKLFF. The CDR3 DNA reads TGTGCCAGCAGCCCGGGACAGAATGATGAAAAACTGTTTTTT.

V gene TRBV24-1 combines with J gene TRBJ1-2; D is undetermined. V lost 4 bases to trimming and J lost 8 bases, with 22 bases between them. This CDR3 spans 16 amino acids. Germline-derived CDR1 and CDR2 are KGHDR and SFDVKD. The CDR3 protein is CATSDTTGPNWRGYTF. Written as DNA, the CDR3 is TGTGCCACCAGTGACACTACCGGGCCCAATTGGAGAGGCTACACCTTC.

The chain carries TRBV5-1 and TRBJ2-2, with 8 bases matching TRBD2. This CDR3 is 15 amino acids long. The germline gives CDR1 SGHRS, CDR2 YFSETQ. Losses at the gene ends were 2 bases for V and 5 bases for J; bases not matched to a gene: 5. This chain's CDR3 is CASSFPGGATGELFF. The CDR3 DNA is TGCGCCAGCAGCTTTCCCGGGGGGGCGACCGGGGAGCTGTTTTTT.

The gene calls are TRBV7-3 and TRBJ1-1; no clear D gene. The CDR3 contains 14 residues. The V gene lost 5 bases and the J gene lost 1 base, with 11 bases spanning the gap. Per the germline V gene, CDR1 is SGHTA and CDR2 is FQGTGA. CDR3 coding DNA: TGTGCCAGCAGCCCCGAGTGGGGGAACACTGAAGCTTTCTTT. Protein: CASSPEWGNTEAFF. Using reference TRBV7-3 and TRBJ1-1 for the parts outside the CDR3, the full variable domain is GAGVSQTPSNKVTEKGKYVELRCDPISGHTALYWYRQSLGQGPEFLIYFQGTGAADDSGLPNDRFFAVRPEGSVSTLKIQRTERGDSAVYLCASSPEWGNTEAFFGQGTRLTVV.

This clone was counted a few times. The J gene is TRBJ2-1, the V gene TRBV7-6; 8 bases align to TRBD2. The J segment lost 12 bases and the V segment lost 1 base, leaving 11 bases of the junction unmatched. The germline V gene encodes CDR1 SGHVS and CDR2 FNYEAQ. This CDR3 is built from 15 residues. The DNA of the CDR3 is TGTGCCAGCAGCTTAGAGGGGCAGGCGGGGGGTAGGCAGTTCTTC. Translating it yields CASSLEGQAGGRQFF. The full variable domain, with the rest looked up from reference TRBV7-6 and TRBJ2-1, is GAGVSQSPRYKVTKRGQDVALRCDPISGHVSLYWYRQALGQGPEFLTYFNYEAQQDKSGLPNDRFSAERPEGSISTLTIQRTEQRDSAMYRCASSLEGQAGGRQFFGPGTRLTVL.

J is TRBJ1-2 and V is TRBV3-1 (or the pseudogene TRBV3-2); weak D call: TRBD1 (6 bases). CDR1 is LGHDT, CDR2 YNNKEL, per germline (reference sequence). The V and J ends lost 2 bases and 5 bases respectively, with 12 bases between them. This CDR3 has 14 residues. This CDR3 reads CASSQLTGPYGYTF. CDR3 coding DNA: TGTGCCAGCAGCCAACTGACAGGCCCTTATGGCTACACCTTC.